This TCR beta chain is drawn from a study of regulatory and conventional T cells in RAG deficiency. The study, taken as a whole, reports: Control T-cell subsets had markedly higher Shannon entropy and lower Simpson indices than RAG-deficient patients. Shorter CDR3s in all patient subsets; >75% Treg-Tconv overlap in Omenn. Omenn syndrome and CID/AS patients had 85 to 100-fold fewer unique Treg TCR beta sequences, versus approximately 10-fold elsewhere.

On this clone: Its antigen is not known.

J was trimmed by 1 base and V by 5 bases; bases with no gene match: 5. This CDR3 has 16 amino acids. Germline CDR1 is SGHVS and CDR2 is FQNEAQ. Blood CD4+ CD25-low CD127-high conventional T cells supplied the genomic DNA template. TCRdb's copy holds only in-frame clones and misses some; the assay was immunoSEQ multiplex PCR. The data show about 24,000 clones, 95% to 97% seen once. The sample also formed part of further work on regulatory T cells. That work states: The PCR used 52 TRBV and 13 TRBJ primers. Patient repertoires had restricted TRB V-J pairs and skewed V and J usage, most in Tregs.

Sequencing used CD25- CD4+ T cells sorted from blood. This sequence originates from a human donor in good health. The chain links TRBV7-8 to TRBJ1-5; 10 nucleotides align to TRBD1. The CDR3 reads CASSRDRGRSNQPQHF. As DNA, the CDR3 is TGTGCCAGCAGCCGAGACAGGGGGCGAAGCAATCAGCCCCAGCATTTT. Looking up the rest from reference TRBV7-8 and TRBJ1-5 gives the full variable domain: GAGVSQSPRYKVAKRGQDVALRCDPISGHVSLFWYQQALGQGPEFLTYFQNEAQLDKSGLPSDRFFAERPEGSVSTLKIQRTQQEDSAVYLCASSRDRGRSNQPQHFGDGTRLSIL.